The text below deals with one T cell receptor (beta chain). Its cognate antigen has yet to be identified. Per-base quality was not reported, and no clone a single base away is much larger than it. This specimen belongs to a study of T cells in localized non-small cell lung cancer (dated by TCRdb to about 2020). Looking at the study overall: T cell repertoires of fewer than 250 early-stage NSCLC patients were analyzed, with tumors being compared against uninvolved tumor-adjacent lungs. The cohort comprised roughly 240 treatment-naïve NSCLC patients with resected, localized lung tumors. NSCLC patients had a mean age of roughly 64 years, and approximately 140 were male and around 110 female. What the work shows at the level of the full study, not this receptor alone: Because of the exploratory design, TCR variables were selected using unadjusted p-values without false-discovery rate correction. A median of around 57 of the top 100 tumor clones were detected in paired uninvolved adjacent lung, and under 30 of these tumor clones were also found among the top 100 clones of the paired uninvolved adjacent lung. Higher T cell density in blood was associated with longer overall survival, whereas higher clonality in adjacent lung was associated with shorter survival. Uninvolved tumor-adjacent lung showed the highest T cell clonality, higher than tumor, which suggests more focused antigenic responses in the adjacent lung. Because multi-region sequencing of the tumors was not done, intratumor heterogeneity could not be ruled out.

At diagnosis, peripheral blood, uninvolved tumor-adjacent lung and tumor were collected and stored as a combination of fresh-frozen and FFPE material. For TCR repertoire profiling, the blood samples were analyzed as peripheral blood mononuclear cells. The immunoSEQ Assay was used to sequence TCR beta CDR3 regions from DNA. The original pipeline was this. To compute T cell density, TCR beta template counts were normalized to usable DNA, which was estimated by amplifying housekeeping genes. Richness was estimated using the preseqR package, with extrapolation to 400,000 templates for PBMC samples and to 120,000 templates for tissue samples. Clonality was defined as one minus Pielou's evenness. Tissue-enriched TCRs were identified through differential abundance testing performed on productive amino-acid clonotypes, with a minimum total count of 5 and an alpha of 0.1. The Jaccard Index and the Morisita Overlap Index were used to measure how much the repertoires overlapped between compartments. GLIPH grouped TCR beta CDR3s together with public tetramer-defined viral CDR3s, and a viral motif had to include at least three viral sequences and also show V-gene enrichment. This immuneACCESS table, as held by TCRdb, lists in-frame sequences with V and J called but not all clones. Of the missing ones, under half trace to an unresolved V gene in checked studies; the others have no known cause. That table supplies the V and J calls and clone size; D and trimming were determined from the DNA. The sample table shows under 150,000 clones, and 89% are seen once. The top ten clones comprise approximately 1.7% of the sample.

Its CDR3 holds 13 amino acids, cysteine through phenylalanine. Only the CDR3 portion is preserved as DNA: 39 bases, with reading frame beginning at the first base. V sheds 4 bases and J sheds 3 bases, leaving 9 bases between their ends. From a lookup of the germline V gene (reference sequence), CDR1 and CDR2 are GTSNPN and SVGIG. This receptor was taken from a female donor of 60 years or more with stage I lung adenocarcinoma. The sample in question was peripheral blood, obtained before any cancer treatment. This chain joins TRBV30 to TRBJ1-4, with the D gene too uncertain to name. The CDR3 amino acid sequence is: CAWTRTSNEKLFF. The DNA sequence is TGTGCCTGGACCCGAACGTCTAATGAAAAACTGTTTTTT.